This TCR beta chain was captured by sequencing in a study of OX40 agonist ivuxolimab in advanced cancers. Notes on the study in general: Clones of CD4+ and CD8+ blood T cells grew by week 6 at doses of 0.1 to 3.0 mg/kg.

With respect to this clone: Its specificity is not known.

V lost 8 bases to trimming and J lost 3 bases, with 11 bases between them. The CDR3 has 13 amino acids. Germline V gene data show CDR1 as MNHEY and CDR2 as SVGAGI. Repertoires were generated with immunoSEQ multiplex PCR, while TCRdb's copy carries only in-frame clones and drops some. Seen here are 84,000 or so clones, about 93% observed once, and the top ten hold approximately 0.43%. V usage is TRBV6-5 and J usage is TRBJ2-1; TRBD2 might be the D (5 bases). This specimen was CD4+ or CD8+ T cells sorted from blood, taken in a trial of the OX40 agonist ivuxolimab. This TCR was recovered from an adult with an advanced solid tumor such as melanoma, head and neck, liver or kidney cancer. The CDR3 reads CASGGPNYNEQFF. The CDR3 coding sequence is TGTGCCAGCGGAGGACCCAACTACAATGAGCAGTTCTTC.